This entry features one TCR beta chain sequence. These data originate in a study of blood T cell repertoires in COVID-19. Sequencing used immunoSEQ multiplex PCR; TCRdb keeps in-frame clones, though not all of them. Of some 70,000 clones in the sample, more than 80% are singletons; the top ten hold less than 7.5%. V was clipped by 5 bases and J by 11 bases, with 15 bases between them. CDR3 length: 12 amino acids. The V gene's germline CDR1 is SGHNT and CDR2 YENEEA. The chain uses TRBV11-3 and TRBJ1-1, with TRBD1 as a possible D gene (5 bases). The TCR comes from an elderly woman with active COVID-19. Material for sequencing was peripheral blood. As DNA, the CDR3 is TGTGCCAGCAGCCAAGGGCCAGGGTCGGCTTTCTTT. Residues: CASSQGPGSAFF.